One sample yielded the 26 T cell receptor beta chains listed below, sequenced in a study of blood T cells in healthy people across ages. A sample-barcoded 5' primer and a J-beta primer mix were used in a second PCR of roughly 6 to 11 cycles. TCRdb re-called the 5' RACE reads through MiXCR, storing one row per CDR3 protein. The table includes fewer than 800,000 distinct CDR3 sequences, around 45% detected once. Specimen: blood. These TCRs come from an older woman in good health.

V gene TRBV4-1 combines with J gene TRBJ2-1, with 12 positions matching TRBD2. Germline V gene data show CDR1 as MGHRA and CDR2 as YSYEKL. Unmatched junction bases numbered 8, after V lost 1 base and J lost 7 bases. This CDR3 has 17 amino acids. The CDR3 DNA is TGCGCCAGCAGCCAAGGACTAGCGGGAGCCGGAGGTAATGAGCAGTTCTTC. It specifies CASSQGLAGAGGNEQFF.

V and J are TRBV25-1 and TRBJ2-4, with 8 bases aligning to TRBD1. Germline V CDR1 and CDR2: MGHDK, SYGVNS. This CDR3 comprises 13 residues. With V trimmed by 3 bases and J by 14 bases, 9 bases remained unmatched. CDR3 protein: CASSEQDRAHEYF. CDR3 nucleotides: TGTGCCAGCAGTGAGCAGGACAGGGCGCACGAGTACTTC.

The chain's CDR3 is CASSKTGEETQYF. The CDR3 bases are TGTGCCAGCAGTAAGACAGGGGAAGAGACCCAGTACTTC. V usage is TRBV2 and J usage is TRBJ2-5; 8 bases fit TRBD1. V was clipped by 5 bases and J by 3 bases; unmatched bases: 2. The CDR3 is 13 residues long. Germline values: CDR1 SNHLY, CDR2 FYNNEI. The complete variable domain, with remaining parts taken from reference TRBV2 and TRBJ2-5, reads EPEVTQTPSHQVTQMGQEVILRCVPISNHLYFYWYRQILGQKVEFLVSFYNNEISEKSEIFDDQFSVERPDGSNFTLKIRSTKLEDSAMYFCASSKTGEETQYFGPGTRLLVL.

The table lists this clonotype with a count of one. This chain uses TRBV29-1 with TRBJ1-1; TRBD1 matches 7 bases. V lost 7 bases and J lost 2; bases outside the gene matches: 7. CDR3 length equals 13 residues. The V gene's germline CDR1 is SQVTM and CDR2 ANQGSEA. CDR3 sequence: CSAVGQINTEAFF. CDR3 sequence (DNA): TGCAGCGCTGTGGGACAGATAAACACTGAAGCTTTCTTT.

The CDR3 DNA is TGCGCCAGCAGGACGACAGCGACTAATGAAAAACTGTTTTTT. Encoded protein: CASRTTATNEKLFF. The J gene is TRBJ1-4, the V gene TRBV5-1; tentative D call: TRBD1 (5 bases). V was clipped by 5 bases and J by 2 bases, with 10 bases between them. The germline CDR1 and CDR2 sequences are SGHRS and YFSETQ. The CDR3 has 14 residues. Looking up the rest from reference TRBV5-1 and TRBJ1-4 gives the full variable domain: KAGVTQTPRYLIKTRGQQVTLSCSPISGHRSVSWYQQTPGQGLQFLFEYFSETQRNKGNFPGRFSGRQFSNSRSEMNVSTLELGDSALYLCASRTTATNEKLFFGSGTQLSVL.

The CDR3 coding sequence is TGTGCCAGCAGCTCCCCCCGGCAGGGCAACACTGAAGCTTTCTTT. It yields the protein CASSSPRQGNTEAFF. The rearrangement links TRBV7-8 to TRBJ1-1, with a tentative D call TRBD1 (5 bases). Germline CDR1 is SGHVS and CDR2 is FQNEAQ. V lost 4 bases and J lost 2, with 14 bases in between. The CDR3 runs to 15 residues.

This clonotype was counted ten times or more. This chain joins TRBV7-2 and TRBJ2-2, with TRBD2 matching over 10 bases. The CDR3 length is 16 residues. Germline CDR1 SGHTA, CDR2 FQGNSA. V gave up 5 bases and J gave up 7 bases; unmatched junction bases: 10. The CDR3 nucleotides read TGTGCCAGCAGCCCACCCTTGTGGACTAGCGGCGGGGAGCTGTTTTTT. As protein: CASSPPLWTSGGELFF. Full variable domain (rest looked up from reference TRBV7-2 and TRBJ2-2): GAGVSQSPSNKVTEKGKDVELRCDPISGHTALYWYRQSLGQGLEFLIYFQGNSAPDKSGLPSDRFSAERTGGSVSTLTIQRTQQEDSAVYLCASSPPLWTSGGELFFGEGSRLTVL.

The sample holds a few counts of this clonotype. J is TRBJ2-7 and V is TRBV7-9; no clear D. CDR3 length: 12 amino acids. Per germline, CDR1 SEHNR and CDR2 FQNEAQ (reference sequence). V gave up 2 bases and J gave up 7 bases, with 9 bases separating them. The CDR3: CASSLISGEQYF. In DNA form, the CDR3 reads TGTGCCAGCAGCTTAATCTCCGGGGAGCAGTACTTC.

This clonotype was seen repeatedly, ten times or more. The chain recombines TRBV4-1 with TRBJ2-1; 11 bases map to TRBD1. The germline CDR1 and CDR2 sequences are MGHRA and YSYEKL. V trimming: 3 bases; J trimming: 12 bases; junction bases outside the gene matches: 10. The CDR3 contains 15 residues. The CDR3 loop is CASSHPGTGGTRQFF. In nucleotides, the CDR3 is TGCGCCAGCAGCCATCCCGGGACAGGGGGAACGAGGCAGTTCTTC.

The genes are TRBV5-1 and TRBJ2-2, with 12 bases aligning to TRBD2. Losses at the gene ends were 2 bases for V and 1 base for J; bases not matched to a gene: 9. Germline loops: CDR1 SGHRS, CDR2 YFSETQ. This CDR3 spans 19 amino acids. This CDR3 is CASSFWSGLAGKNTGELFF. As DNA, the CDR3 is TGCGCCAGCAGCTTTTGGTCCGGACTAGCGGGAAAGAACACCGGGGAGCTGTTTTTT. The full variable domain, its missing parts supplied by reference TRBV5-1 and TRBJ2-2, is KAGVTQTPRYLIKTRGQQVTLSCSPISGHRSVSWYQQTPGQGLQFLFEYFSETQRNKGNFPGRFSGRQFSNSRSEMNVSTLELGDSALYLCASSFWSGLAGKNTGELFFGEGSRLTVL.

The count of this clonotype is one. The chain couples TRBV2 to TRBJ1-1; 8 bases map to TRBD1. The CDR3 consists of 15 residues. V trimming: 7 bases; J trimming: 0 bases; junction bases outside the gene matches: 7. Germline loops: CDR1 SNHLY, CDR2 FYNNEI. Here the CDR3 DNA reads TGTGCCAGCACCCCGGGACAGGTCATGAACACTGAAGCTTTCTTT. Translation: CASTPGQVMNTEAFF.

The chain is built from TRBV5-1 and TRBJ1-1; weak D call: TRBD1 (5 bases). Trimming removed 4 bases at V and 4 bases at J, with 17 bases between. CDR1 SGHRS and CDR2 YFSETQ come from the germline V gene. The CDR3 consists of 15 residues. This chain's CDR3 is CASSTEGSQSTEAFF. DNA for the CDR3: TGCGCCAGCAGCACGGAGGGGTCCCAGAGCACTGAAGCTTTCTTT.

CDR3 residues: CASSLRDLAGGRDTQYF. The CDR3 coding sequence is TGCGCCAGCAGCTTGCGCGACCTAGCGGGAGGAAGGGATACGCAGTATTTT. The chain is built from TRBV5-1 and TRBJ2-3, with 11 bases matching TRBD2. Trimming removed 1 base from V and 6 bases from J; junction bases left unmatched: 10. Germline loops: CDR1 SGHRS, CDR2 YFSETQ. The CDR3 has 17 residues.

Worth noting for this clonotype: A much larger clone is a single base away; this may be a read error. The rearrangement uses TRBV29-1 and TRBJ2-3, with D hard to call. The germline gives CDR1 SQVTM, CDR2 ANQGSEA. CDR3 length equals 12 residues. The CDR3 loop is CSVEEIADTQYF. DNA for the CDR3: TGCAGCGTAGAAGAGATCGCAGATACGCAGTATTTT.

The chain has TRBV19 and TRBJ1-6; TRBD1 might be the D (6 bases). V gave up 5 bases and J gave up 8 bases, with 10 bases separating them. Germline lookup yields CDR1 LNHDA and CDR2 SQIVND (reference sequence). This CDR3 is 13 amino acids long. CDR3 sequence (DNA): TGTGCCAGTAGTCCGGACAGTTATTCACCCCTCCACTTT. Translation gives CASSPDSYSPLHF.

The chain joins TRBV20-1 to TRBJ2-7; 7 nucleotides match TRBD2. Germline CDR1 DFQATT, CDR2 SNEGSKA (reference sequence). This CDR3 contains 13 residues. J was trimmed by 4 bases and V by 5 bases; bases with no gene match: 8. Written as DNA, the CDR3 is TGCAGTGCTGGGACGAGGACTAGTTACGAGCAGTACTTC. It yields the protein CSAGTRTSYEQYF.

This clonotype was detected ten times or more. The genes are TRBV5-1 and TRBJ2-1; TRBD2 agrees at 9 bases. Looked up from germline, CDR1 is SGHRS and CDR2 is YFSETQ. The CDR3 extends over 15 amino acids. V was clipped by 0 bases and J by 2 bases; unmatched bases: 0. CDR3 DNA sequence: TGCGCCAGCAGCTTGGGACTAGCGGCCTACAATGAGCAGTTCTTC. Protein product: CASSLGLAAYNEQFF.

This chain uses TRBV20-1 with TRBJ2-5; tentatively, D is TRBD1 (6 bases). V lost 1 base, J lost 1 base, and 7 bases lay in between. The CDR3 loop spans 13 amino acids. Per the germline V gene, CDR1 is DFQATT and CDR2 is SNEGSKA (reference sequence). CDR3 coding DNA: TGCAGTGCTAGAGCAGGGGCCCAAGAGACCCAGTACTTC. Residues: CSARAGAQETQYF.

The CDR3 nucleotides are TGTGCCAGCAGCCAGCGGGCCTCCCGGGATGAGCAGTTCTTC. Translation gives CASSQRASRDEQFF. This chain joins TRBV3-1 and TRBJ2-1; the D gene is possibly TRBD2 (5 bases). V was cut by 3 bases and J by 8 bases, with 14 bases left in between. The CDR3 totals 14 residues. Germline-derived CDR1 and CDR2 are LGHDT and YNNKEL (reference sequence).

Only a few counts were recorded for this clonotype. CDR3 nucleotides: TGTGCCATCAGTGATGGGAATTCACCCCTCCACTTT. This codes for CAISDGNSPLHF. V and J are TRBV10-3 and TRBJ1-6; D is uncertain. V gave up 3 bases and J gave up 7 bases, with 4 bases separating them. Germline V gene data show CDR1 as ENHRY and CDR2 as SYGVKD. The length of the CDR3 is 12 residues.

The chain couples TRBV20-1 to TRBJ2-5; the match to TRBD2 covers 9 bases. This CDR3 has 16 amino acids. CDR1 is DFQATT and CDR2 is SNEGSKA in the germline V gene (reference sequence). J gave up 0 bases and V 2 bases, and 7 bases lay outside the gene matches. CDR3 residues: CSARRLAESYQETQYF. The CDR3 bases are TGCAGTGCTAGAAGACTAGCGGAAAGTTACCAAGAGACCCAGTACTTC.

This clonotype occurred a few times. The chain uses TRBV5-1 and TRBJ2-7, with unresolved D. This CDR3 comprises 14 residues. The V end was cut by 2 bases, the J end by 0 bases, with 9 bases between. Germline CDR1 and CDR2: SGHRS and YFSETQ. CDR3 bases: TGCGCCAGCAGCTTCCTGCCAGACTCCTACGAGCAGTACTTC. It translates to CASSFLPDSYEQYF.

This rearrangement joins TRBV7-2 to TRBJ2-1; D is undetermined. The CDR3 totals 17 residues. V was trimmed by 1 base and J by 3 bases, leaving 16 bases between them. From germline, CDR1 is SGHTA and CDR2 FQGNSA. The CDR3 loop is CASSLDRGYIIYNEQFF. Here the CDR3 DNA reads TGTGCCAGCAGCTTAGATCGTGGCTACATAATCTACAATGAGCAGTTCTTC.

The gene calls are TRBV4-3 and TRBJ1-2; D not resolved. Between the trimmed V and J ends, which lost 4 bases and 0 bases, there was a span of 12 bases. From germline, CDR1 is LGHNA and CDR2 YSLEER. The CDR3 is made up of 15 amino acids. CDR3 nucleotides: TGCGCCAGCAGCCCCGGTATAAGGGCTAACTATGGCTACACCTTC. Its translation: CASSPGIRANYGYTF.

The CDR3 here is CASSLGRSYTEAFF. The CDR3 DNA reads as TGTGCCAGCAGTTTAGGCAGATCCTACACTGAAGCTTTCTTT. The genes are TRBV28 and TRBJ1-1; D call uncertain. The V and J ends lost 2 bases and 3 bases respectively, with 10 bases between them. Germline V gives CDR1 MDHEN, CDR2 SYDVKM. The CDR3 loop spans 14 amino acids.

The chain carries TRBV4-1 and TRBJ2-5; D unresolved. Trimming pared 3 bases from V and 5 bases from J, leaving 13 bases between. The CDR3 runs to 14 residues. Germline V gene data show CDR1 as MGHRA and CDR2 as YSYEKL. This chain's CDR3 is CASSQDDLLETQYF. CDR3 DNA: TGCGCCAGCAGCCAGGACGACTTATTGGAGACCCAGTACTTC.